This TCR beta chain was identified during a study of blood T cell repertoires in COVID-19. Germline V gene lookup returns CDR1 LNHDA and CDR2 SQIVND (reference sequence). Trimming took off 1 base at V and 7 bases at J, with 5 bases between the two ends. The CDR3 has 12 residues. TCRdb keeps only in-frame clones here, not all; method: immunoSEQ multiplex PCR. The sample has approximately 270,000 clones, roughly 88% seen once. The chain has TRBV19 and TRBJ2-1, with D unresolved. The material sequenced was PBMCs or T cells enriched from blood (not recorded which). This receptor was taken from a woman in her twenties or thirties who had recovered from COVID-19. The CDR3 DNA sequence: TGTGCCAGTAGTATAGCCCGTAATGAGCAGTTCTTC. Translating gives CASSIARNEQFF.